The 14 T cell receptor beta chains in this list originate from one sample, sequenced in a study of cytomegalovirus exposure and HLA in healthy donors. The PCR employed 60 Vbeta primers together with 13 Jbeta primers. Libraries were prepared by immunoSEQ multiplex PCR; TCRdb keeps only in-frame clonotypes and omits some of them. The table includes roughly 98,000 clones, roughly 80% detected once. The sequenced sample was PBMCs. The origin of the receptors is a female donor in good health and CMV-seronegative.

The chain's CDR3 is CASSSGGAGGDTQYF. The CDR3 DNA reads TGTGCCAGCAGCTCCGGAGGGGCGGGAGGAGATACGCAGTATTTT. The chain carries TRBV7-8 and TRBJ2-3, with 8 positions matching TRBD2. J lost 5 bases, V lost 4 bases, and 8 bases had no gene match. The CDR3 extends over 15 amino acids. CDR1 and CDR2 from the germline V gene are SGHVS and FQNEAQ.

The chain carries TRBV27 and TRBJ2-7, with D possibly matching TRBD1 (6 bases). Germline CDR1 MNHEY, CDR2 SMNVEV (reference sequence). The CDR3 contains 14 residues. The ends were cut back, 7 bases at V and 0 bases at J, with 13 bases in the middle. Here the CDR3 reads CASKRDTYSYEQYF. The CDR3 region has the DNA TGTGCCAGCAAACGGGACACCTACTCCTACGAGCAGTACTTC.

This chain uses TRBV19 with TRBJ2-2; 11 bases align to TRBD1. Germline CDR1 reads LNHDA; CDR2 reads SQIVND (reference sequence). There are 15 residues in the CDR3. Losses at the gene ends were 4 bases for V and 5 bases for J; bases not matched to a gene: 3. CDR3 DNA: TGTGCCAGTAGTAGGACAGGGGGCGAGACCGGGGAGCTGTTTTTT. Residues: CASSRTGGETGELFF.

The chain recombines TRBV30 with TRBJ1-1; D gene unclear. CDR1 is GTSNPN and CDR2 is SVGIG in the germline V gene (reference sequence). V was cut by 5 bases and J by 2 bases, with 18 bases left in between. The length of the CDR3 is 15 residues. CDR3 sequence: CAWGPGRWANTEAFF. The CDR3 DNA reads TGTGCCTGGGGGCCTGGCAGGTGGGCAAACACTGAAGCTTTCTTT.

The chain recombines TRBV11-2 with TRBJ2-7; D gene ambiguous. Germline CDR1 SGHAT, CDR2 FQNNGV. The CDR3 is made up of 11 amino acids. The V end lost 2 bases, the J end lost 5 bases, and 4 bases lay between the germline ends. The CDR3 is CASSLSNEQYF. CDR3 bases: TGTGCCAGCAGCTTATCTAACGAGCAGTACTTC.

This clone is a singleton in its sample. The V gene is TRBV11-2, the J gene TRBJ2-5, with D unclear. TRBJ2-7 explains the end of the DNA better; the J call may be wrong. The CDR3 runs 12 residues. CDR1 is SGHAT, CDR2 FQNNGV, per germline. For the CDR3, the DNA is TGTGCCAGCAGCCTCCTCTCCTACGAGCAGTACTTC. Residues: CASSLLSYEQYF.

The chain employs TRBV30 and TRBJ2-7, with 12 bases identical to TRBD1. The trim removed 4 bases at V and 3 bases at J, leaving 4 bases unmatched. This CDR3 has 14 amino acids. Germline CDR1 is GTSNPN and CDR2 is SVGIG (reference sequence). The CDR3 here is CAWKRDRGRYEQYF. The CDR3 DNA follows: TGTGCCTGGAAAAGGGACAGGGGGCGCTACGAGCAGTACTTC.

The rearrangement links TRBV5-1 to TRBJ1-1, with a possible D match to TRBD1 (6 bases). The V gene's germline CDR1 is SGHRS and CDR2 YFSETQ. Trimming removed 2 bases from V and 1 base from J, with 9 bases in between. The CDR3 loop spans 14 amino acids. In DNA, the CDR3 is TGCGCCAGCAGCTTACAGGGCCCGAACACTGAAGCTTTCTTT. Translation gives CASSLQGPNTEAFF.

This clone has just a few counts. The CDR3: CASSILAGKGGEQFF. The CDR3 DNA is TGTGCCAGCAGCATTCTAGCGGGAAAGGGAGGTGAGCAGTTCTTC. The gene calls are TRBV9 and TRBJ2-1, with TRBD2 matching over 9 bases. This CDR3 has 15 amino acids. Losses at the gene ends were 4 bases for V and 9 bases for J; bases not matched to a gene: 11. From germline, CDR1 is SGDLS and CDR2 YYNGEE.

The chain has TRBV4-2 and TRBJ2-5; the D is unclear. Germline V gives CDR1 LGHNA, CDR2 YNFKEQ. V was cut by 0 bases and J by 2 bases, with 4 bases left in between. CDR3 length: 13 residues. CDR3 residues: CASSQDVQETQYF. DNA of the CDR3: TGTGCCAGCAGCCAAGATGTACAAGAGACCCAGTACTTC.

The V and J genes are TRBV29-1 and TRBJ2-1, with unresolved D. CDR1 SQVTM and CDR2 ANQGSEA come from the germline V gene. The CDR3 is 13 residues long. V was shortened by 3 bases and J by 4 bases, with 10 bases between the two germline ends. For the CDR3, the DNA is TGCAGCGTTGACGACTCACGATACAATGAGCAGTTCTTC. Amino acids: CSVDDSRYNEQFF.

The gene calls are TRBV28 and TRBJ2-7, with a tentative D call TRBD2 (6 bases). Trimming shortened V by 5 bases and J by 1 base, and 18 bases separated the two germline ends. The CDR3 totals 16 residues. Germline-derived CDR1 and CDR2 are MDHEN and SYDVKM. The DNA of the CDR3 is TGTGCCAGCAGTACCCACCTGCGGGGTTCGTCCTACGAGCAGTACTTC. Its translation is CASSTHLRGSSYEQYF.

A remark on this clone: Other nucleotide sequences from this sample produce the same CDR3. This sequence joins TRBV5-1 and TRBJ2-1; a weak D match, TRBD1 (7 bases). The CDR3 extends over 15 amino acids. The germline V gene encodes CDR1 SGHRS and CDR2 YFSETQ. The V and J ends lost 0 bases and 7 bases respectively, with 14 bases between them. The CDR3 protein is CASSLGQGGRNEQFF. The CDR3 DNA follows: TGCGCCAGCAGCTTGGGGCAGGGGGGTAGGAATGAGCAGTTCTTC.

The CDR3 DNA reads TGTGCCAGCAGTGATGGATCTTCCGGGGGCAATCAGCCCCAGCATTTT. This translates into CASSDGSSGGNQPQHF. The chain uses TRBV6-1 and TRBJ1-5; D is undetermined. This CDR3 is built from 16 residues. The ends were cut back, 3 bases at V and 2 bases at J, with 14 bases in the middle. From germline, CDR1 is MNHNS and CDR2 SASEGT.